The clone carrying this T cell receptor beta chain was seen a few times. The data were taken from a study of T-cell reconstitution after alpha-beta-depleted transplantation in children. TCRbeta library construction was performed incorporating unique molecular identifiers. In TCRdb, the PCR reads were re-called with MiXCR into one record per CDR3 protein. The table lists some 520,000 distinct CDR3 sequences, about 31% of them singletons, with roughly 2.5% in the top ten. Sequenced here: PBMCs from the stem cell graft donor, sampled from the stem cell graft. This TCR was sampled from a human donor who donated a stem cell graft to a child with aplastic anemia.

CDR3 coding DNA: TGTGCCAGCAGTGCCGGGACTAGCGGCACAGATACGCAGTATTTT. Amino acid sequence: CASSAGTSGTDTQYF. This chain uses TRBV6-4 with TRBJ2-3; 10 nucleotides agree with TRBD2. Germline-derived CDR1 and CDR2 are MRHNA and SNTAGT. With 4 bases clipped from V and 1 base from J, the junction kept 2 bases outside the gene matches. CDR3 length: 15 amino acids.